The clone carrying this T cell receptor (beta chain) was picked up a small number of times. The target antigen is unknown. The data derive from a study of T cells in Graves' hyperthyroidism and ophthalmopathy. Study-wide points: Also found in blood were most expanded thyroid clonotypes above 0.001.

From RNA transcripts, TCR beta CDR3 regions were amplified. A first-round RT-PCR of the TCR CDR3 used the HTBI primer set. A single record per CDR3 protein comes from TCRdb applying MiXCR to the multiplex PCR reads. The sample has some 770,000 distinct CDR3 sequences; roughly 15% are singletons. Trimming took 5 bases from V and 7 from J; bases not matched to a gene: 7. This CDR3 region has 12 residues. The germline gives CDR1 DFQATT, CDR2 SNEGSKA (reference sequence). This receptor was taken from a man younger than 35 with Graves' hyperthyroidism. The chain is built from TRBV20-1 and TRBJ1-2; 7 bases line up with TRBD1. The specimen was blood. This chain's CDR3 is CSALPDRFGYTF. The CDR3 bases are TGCAGTGCTCTTCCGGACAGGTTTGGCTACACCTTC.